The 21 T cell receptor beta chains in this list originate from one sample, sequenced in a study of T cells after yellow fever vaccination. Via MiXCR, TCRdb re-called the 5' RACE reads, giving one row per CDR3 protein. This table holds some 350,000 distinct CDR3 sequences, approximately 4.2% found once. The material sequenced was PBMCs, taken 5 days after the yellow fever booster vaccination. These receptor sequences come from a man between 18 and 29 years old who received the YFV17D yellow fever vaccine.

The rearrangement uses TRBV12-3 or TRBV12-4 and TRBJ2-1; 12 bases agree with TRBD2. V shed 5 bases, J shed 9 bases, and the junction held 8 bases outside the gene matches. This CDR3 is built from 15 residues. The CDR3, as DNA: TGTGCCAGCAGTCAGACTAGCGGGGGACTGAGTGAGCAGTTCTTC. This encodes CASSQTSGGLSEQFF.

The chain combines TRBV24-1 with TRBJ2-3, with 7 bases lining up with TRBD1. With V trimmed by 1 base and J by 2 bases, 8 bases remained unmatched. From germline, CDR1 is KGHDR and CDR2 SFDVKD. This CDR3 spans 17 amino acids. CDR3 sequence: CATSDLGGTGVTDTQYF. The CDR3 DNA follows: TGTGCCACCAGTGATTTAGGGGGAACAGGGGTCACAGATACGCAGTATTTT.

CDR3 nucleotide sequence: TGTGCCAGCAGCTCTACAGGGGAGGACGACACTGAAGCTTTCTTT. Translation gives CASSSTGEDDTEAFF. V and J are TRBV6-2 or TRBV6-3 and TRBJ1-1; 7 bases are a match to TRBD1. Losses at the gene ends were 6 bases for V and 3 bases for J; bases not matched to a gene: 10. This CDR3 is 15 amino acids long. Germline CDR1 is MNHEY and CDR2 is SVGEGT.

This clonotype was observed many times. The chain combines TRBV5-1 with TRBJ2-6; D ambiguous. Germline V gene sequence: CDR1 SGHRS, CDR2 YFSETQ. The CDR3 spans 15 residues. Trimming pared 4 bases from V and 0 bases from J, leaving 8 bases between. CDR3 sequence (DNA): TGCGCCAGCAGCCCCACCCTCTCTGGGGCCAACGTCCTGACTTTC. It is translated as CASSPTLSGANVLTF. Combining the CDR3 with reference TRBV5-1 and TRBJ2-6 gives the whole variable domain KAGVTQTPRYLIKTRGQQVTLSCSPISGHRSVSWYQQTPGQGLQFLFEYFSETQRNKGNFPGRFSGRQFSNSRSEMNVSTLELGDSALYLCASSPTLSGANVLTFGAGSRLTVL.

This clonotype was counted only a few times. The rearrangement links TRBV7-8 to TRBJ2-1; 7 bases line up with TRBD2. V lost 1 base, J lost 9 bases, and 15 bases stayed unmatched. The CDR3 runs 17 residues. CDR1 is SGHVS and CDR2 is FQNEAQ in the germline V gene. For the CDR3, the DNA is TGTGCCAGCAGCTTAGTCGGGAGGAGCGGGGCGGTGGGTGAGCAGTTCTTC. It specifies CASSLVGRSGAVGEQFF.

The chain employs TRBV3-1 and TRBJ2-1, with unresolved D. The CDR3 spans 13 residues. Germline CDR1 reads LGHDT; CDR2 reads YNNKEL (reference sequence). The V and J ends lost 0 bases and 9 bases respectively, with 9 bases between them. CDR3 in amino acids: CASSQESRVEQFF. As DNA, the CDR3 is TGTGCCAGCAGCCAAGAATCTCGGGTTGAGCAGTTCTTC.

In its sample, this clonotype was seen many times. V and J are TRBV9 and TRBJ2-3; TRBD2 matches at 16 bases. Germline trimming cut 3 bases from V and 5 bases from J; bases unmatched to any gene: 6. The CDR3 has 17 residues. Per the germline V gene, CDR1 is SGDLS and CDR2 is YYNGEE. CDR3 DNA: TGTGCCAGCAGCGCGGGACTAGCGGGGGGGCCAGGAGATACGCAGTATTTT. This sequence encodes CASSAGLAGGPGDTQYF.

This clonotype occurred many times. The chain employs TRBV5-1 and TRBJ2-1; the D gene could be TRBD1 or TRBD2 (6 bases each). Looked up from germline, CDR1 is SGHRS and CDR2 is YFSETQ. The CDR3 runs 14 residues. V was pared by 10 bases and J by 8 bases, with 22 bases between. CDR3: CASSRGGARDEQFF. The CDR3 region has the DNA TGCGCCTCCTCCAGGGGCGGGGCGAGGGATGAGCAGTTCTTC.

This clonotype was counted between two and nine times. This chain joins TRBV7-3 and TRBJ2-1; 7 bases are shared with TRBD2. The CDR3 is made up of 17 amino acids. The V gene's germline CDR1 is SGHTA and CDR2 FQGTGA. With V trimmed by 0 bases and J by 0 bases, 5 bases remained unmatched. The CDR3 bases are TGTGCCAGCAGCTTAACGGGGGGGTTCGCCTCCTACAATGAGCAGTTCTTC. Protein: CASSLTGGFASYNEQFF.

This clonotype was counted a few times. The chain combines TRBV30 with TRBJ1-2; 8 nucleotides align to TRBD1. The ends lost 0 bases at V and 4 bases at J; junction bases unmatched: 13. The CDR3 extends over 17 amino acids. Germline V CDR1 and CDR2: GTSNPN, SVGIG (reference sequence). The CDR3 region is CAWSVQGAQGLFYGYTF. CDR3 nucleotide sequence: TGTGCCTGGAGTGTCCAGGGGGCCCAAGGGCTTTTCTATGGCTACACCTTC.

There are many counts of this clonotype. The J gene is TRBJ2-2, the V gene TRBV5-1; D is undetermined. The CDR3 covers 12 residues. V lost 7 bases, J lost 6 bases, and 10 bases lay in between. Germline values: CDR1 SGHRS, CDR2 YFSETQ. This chain's CDR3 is CASSIVAGELFF. CDR3 nucleotide sequence: TGCGCCAGCTCTATCGTCGCCGGGGAGCTGTTTTTT.

This clonotype was detected many times. The V gene is TRBV11-1, the J gene TRBJ2-1, with TRBD2 as a possible D gene (5 bases). This CDR3 has 16 amino acids. V gave up 1 base and J gave up 0 bases, with 10 bases separating them. CDR1 and CDR2 (germline): SGHAT, FQDESV (reference sequence). This CDR3 reads CASSLGRRSSYNEQFF. CDR3 sequence (DNA): TGTGCCAGCAGCTTAGGGAGGAGGAGCTCCTACAATGAGCAGTTCTTC.

J is TRBJ1-2 and V is TRBV12-5, with 9 bases that match TRBD1. Trimming at V came to 1 base and at J to 8 bases, leaving 5 bases not matched to a gene. The CDR3 is 14 residues long. The germline CDR1 and CDR2 sequences are LGHNT and FRNRAP. The CDR3 DNA reads as TGTGCTAGTGGTTTGGACAGGGGGCTGAACGGCTACACCTTC. Protein: CASGLDRGLNGYTF.

This clonotype came up a few times. The J gene is TRBJ1-2, the V gene TRBV9; TRBD1 might be the D (5 bases). The germline V gene has CDR1 SGDLS and CDR2 YYNGEE. V was cut by 4 bases and J by 8 bases, with 18 bases left in between. The CDR3 length is 14 residues. CDR3 in DNA: TGTGCCAGCAGCACTTCCGGGACCCCTTTCGGCTACACCTTC. It encodes CASSTSGTPFGYTF.

This clonotype was seen a few times. This chain joins TRBV6-5 and TRBJ2-7; tentatively, D is TRBD2 (5 bases). CDR3 length: 12 residues. Germline CDR1 MNHEY, CDR2 SVGAGI. Trimming pared 2 bases from V and 5 bases from J, leaving 7 bases between. DNA of the CDR3: TGTGCCAGCAGTTACGGCGGGCACGAGCAGTACTTC. It is translated as CASSYGGHEQYF.

This chain links TRBV29-1 with TRBJ1-1; no clear D gene. Trimming shortened V by 5 bases and J by 10 bases, and 20 bases separated the two germline ends. This CDR3 has 13 amino acids. From germline, CDR1 is SQVTM and CDR2 ANQGSEA. CDR3 in DNA: TGCAGCGTTAACCCCTCGTGGAGGGTGAGAGCTTTCTTT. Protein sequence: CSVNPSWRVRAFF.

The V gene is TRBV5-1, the J gene TRBJ2-5, with 9 bases matching TRBD2. Germline V gene sequence: CDR1 SGHRS, CDR2 YFSETQ. Germline trimming cut 0 bases from V and 2 bases from J; bases unmatched to any gene: 5. CDR3 length equals 16 residues. For the CDR3, the DNA is TGCGCCAGCAGCTTGGAACCCCTAGCGGGGCAAGAGACCCAGTACTTC. This gives the protein CASSLEPLAGQETQYF.

As for this clonotype: The junction shows a germline mismatch at one end, possibly a read error. The CDR3 bases are TGTGCTAGCAGCCCTTCCGGGCGGAACTCCTACAGTGAGCAGTTCTTC. Translation: CASSPSGRNSYSEQFF. This chain uses TRBV7-7 with TRBJ2-1, with no clear D. This CDR3 spans 16 amino acids. In germline, CDR1 is SSHAT, CDR2 FNYEAQ (reference sequence).

This clonotype was seen a few times. This rearrangement joins TRBV5-1 to TRBJ2-1; possibly TRBD2 for D (6 bases). The CDR3 sequence is 16 residues long. V was cut by 4 bases and J by 6 bases, with 20 bases left in between. Germline lookup yields CDR1 SGHRS and CDR2 YFSETQ. The CDR3 loop is CASSPLDQFGGNEQFF. As DNA, the CDR3 is TGCGCCAGCAGCCCCTTAGACCAGTTCGGGGGCAATGAGCAGTTCTTC.

This clonotype was picked up many times. The J gene is TRBJ2-5, the V gene TRBV5-6, with D perhaps matching TRBD1 (5 bases). Between the trimmed V and J ends, which lost 0 bases and 5 bases, there was a span of 17 bases. CDR3 size: 16 residues. CDR1 and CDR2 (germline): SGHDT, YYEEEE. CDR3 bases: TGTGCCAGCAGCTTGGCCACGAAGCAGGGTCTGGAGACCCAGTACTTC. As protein: CASSLATKQGLETQYF.

The chain carries TRBV5-6 and TRBJ2-5; D remains unclear. Trimming took 0 bases from V and 5 from J, leaving 8 bases between them. CDR3 length equals 13 residues. Germline loops: CDR1 SGHDT, CDR2 YYEEEE. CDR3 nucleotides: TGTGCCAGCAGCTTGGTGGCATTGGAGACCCAGTACTTC. Translating it yields CASSLVALETQYF. Based on the CDR3 plus reference TRBV5-6 and TRBJ2-5, the full variable domain is DAGVTQSPTHLIKTRGQQVTLRCSPKSGHDTVSWYQQALGQGPQFIFQYYEEEERQRGNFPDRFSGHQFPNYSSELNVNALLLGDSALYLCASSLVALETQYFGPGTRLLVL.